Below are 21 T cell receptor beta chains sequenced from a single sample in a study of ipilimumab plus nivolumab after autologous stem cell transplantation. Libraries were prepared by immunoSEQ multiplex PCR; TCRdb keeps only in-frame clonotypes and omits some of them. The sample holds under 15,000 clones, approximately 69% seen once. The sample here was PBMCs, taken in a trial of ipilimumab plus nivolumab as post-transplant consolidation. The receptor source for this set is a male donor with diffuse large B-cell lymphoma.

The rearrangement links TRBV7-8 to TRBJ1-1; a weak D match, TRBD1 (5 bases). CDR1 is SGHVS, CDR2 FQNEAQ, per germline. The CDR3 sequence is 14 residues long. The V end was cut by 1 base, the J end by 4 bases, with 10 bases between. Written as DNA, the CDR3 is TGTGCCAGCAGCTTAGAGGACAAATTCACTGAAGCTTTCTTT. It encodes CASSLEDKFTEAFF. Supplemented by reference TRBV7-8 and TRBJ1-1, the full variable domain reads GAGVSQSPRYKVAKRGQDVALRCDPISGHVSLFWYQQALGQGPEFLTYFQNEAQLDKSGLPSDRFFAERPEGSVSTLKIQRTQQEDSAVYLCASSLEDKFTEAFFGQGTRLTVV.

This clone was picked up a small number of times. With a far larger clone one base away, a read error is the likely cause. The same CDR3 can be traced to other DNA sequences in this sample. The V gene is TRBV9, the J gene TRBJ1-1; a possible D gene is TRBD1 (6 bases). The CDR3 extends over 16 amino acids. Per germline, CDR1 SGDLS and CDR2 YYNGEE. Trimming stripped 0 bases from V and 2 bases from J, with 14 bases between. The CDR3 is CASSVGGNGGNTEAFF. The CDR3 region has the DNA TGTGCCAGCAGCGTAGGGGGAAACGGGGGCAACACTGAAGCTTTCTTT.

This clone was seen once. J is TRBJ2-3 and V is TRBV11-2; D perhaps matches TRBD2 (6 bases). Germline CDR1 SGHAT, CDR2 FQNNGV. This CDR3 spans 15 amino acids. V was trimmed by 5 bases and J by 2 bases, leaving 14 bases between them. CDR3 sequence: CASSLMAGSTDTQYF. Written as DNA, the CDR3 is TGTGCCAGCAGCCTGATGGCGGGGTCCACAGATACGCAGTATTTT.

This clone has only a few counts. The V call is TRBV13, the J call TRBJ1-1; D is unclear. CDR3 size: 13 residues. Germline V CDR1 and CDR2: PRHDT, FYEKMQ (reference sequence). The V end lost 0 bases, the J end lost 1 base, and 3 bases lay between the germline ends. The CDR3 sequence is CASSLGQNTEAFF. DNA for the CDR3: TGTGCCAGCAGCTTAGGACAGAACACTGAAGCTTTCTTT. The complete variable domain, with remaining parts taken from reference TRBV13 and TRBJ1-1, reads AAGVIQSPRHLIKEKRETATLKCYPIPRHDTVYWYQQGPGQDPQFLISFYEKMQSDKGSIPDRFSAQQFSDYHSELNMSSLELGDSALYFCASSLGQNTEAFFGQGTRLTVV.

The chain employs TRBV21-1 and TRBJ2-5; TRBD2 is the table's D call and was not checked against the DNA. TRBV21-1 is termed a pseudogene. There are 15 residues in the CDR3. This CDR3 is CASTGLLAGVETQYF. The CDR3 nucleotides are TGTGCCAGCACTGGGCTACTAGCGGGAGTTGAGACCCAGTACTTC.

The V gene is TRBV9, the J gene TRBJ2-1; D possibly uses TRBD1 or TRBD2 (6 bases each). Between the trimmed V and J ends, which lost 4 bases and 8 bases, there was a span of 19 bases. The CDR3 has 15 amino acids. Germline-derived CDR1 and CDR2 are SGDLS and YYNGEE. CDR3 nucleotide sequence: TGTGCCAGCAGCCCTCAAGGGGGAGGTAAAGATGAGCAGTTCTTC. Its translation is CASSPQGGGKDEQFF.

A note on this clone: Mismatch with germline at one junction end may stem from a read error. This rearrangement joins TRBV5-4 to TRBJ2-2; D tentatively fits TRBD1 or TRBD2 (5 bases each). The CDR3 extends over 14 amino acids. Germline V gives CDR1 SGHNT, CDR2 YYREEE (reference sequence). Here the CDR3 DNA reads TGCGCCAGCAGCTTGGGACCGAACACCGGGGAGCTGTTTTTT. It encodes CASSLGPNTGELFF.

The V call is TRBV6-5, the J call TRBJ2-2, with a possible D match to TRBD1 (6 bases). This CDR3 is 15 amino acids long. Trimming cost V 8 bases and J 6 bases, with 19 bases left between them. The germline gives CDR1 MNHEY, CDR2 SVGAGI. CDR3 amino acids: CASSAFQGNPGELFF. The CDR3 DNA sequence: TGTGCCAGCTCTGCTTTCCAGGGGAATCCCGGGGAGCTGTTTTTT.

CDR3 in DNA: TGCGCCAGCAGTACAATTCAGGGGGTAAATTCACCCCTCCACTTT. Amino acid sequence: CASSTIQGVNSPLHF. The genes are TRBV5-1 and TRBJ1-6; TRBD1 matches at 7 bases. The trim removed 5 bases at V and 7 bases at J, leaving 9 bases unmatched. Per the germline V gene, CDR1 is SGHRS and CDR2 is YFSETQ. The CDR3 is made up of 15 amino acids.

Remarks on this clone: The identical CDR3 is also encoded by other nucleotide sequences in the sample. The gene calls are TRBV29-1 and TRBJ1-1; 8 nucleotides align to TRBD1. The germline gives CDR1 SQVTM, CDR2 ANQGSEA. The J segment lost 1 base and the V segment lost 6 bases, leaving 1 base of the junction unmatched. The CDR3 length is 12 residues. The CDR3 sequence: CSVDRGNTEAFF. The CDR3 region has the DNA TGCAGCGTAGACAGGGGGAACACTGAAGCTTTCTTT.

The rearrangement links TRBV5-1 to TRBJ1-5; possible D gene TRBD1, 6 bases. The germline V gene has CDR1 SGHRS and CDR2 YFSETQ. The CDR3 length is 15 residues. V lost 0 bases, J lost 6 bases, and 13 bases lay in between. The CDR3 region is CASSLAAGEGQPQHF. The DNA for the CDR3 is TGCGCCAGCAGCTTGGCGGCAGGGGAAGGTCAGCCCCAGCATTTT.

The CDR3 DNA sequence: TGCGCCAGCAGCTTGGATCAGCTCGAAGCTTTCTTT. Amino acid sequence: CASSLDQLEAFF. The chain uses TRBV5-1 and TRBJ1-1; D unresolved. The CDR3 runs 12 residues. The germline gives CDR1 SGHRS, CDR2 YFSETQ. Trimming cost V 0 bases and J 8 bases, with 8 bases left between them. Complete variable domain (other parts from reference TRBV5-1 and TRBJ1-1): KAGVTQTPRYLIKTRGQQVTLSCSPISGHRSVSWYQQTPGQGLQFLFEYFSETQRNKGNFPGRFSGRQFSNSRSEMNVSTLELGDSALYLCASSLDQLEAFFGQGTRLTVV.

The rearrangement links TRBV18 to TRBJ1-3, with D unresolved. Trimming took 3 bases from V and 0 from J, leaving 9 bases between them. Germline values: CDR1 KGHSH, CDR2 LQKENI. The CDR3 contains 15 residues. Written as DNA, the CDR3 is TGTGCCAGCTCACCGCGAGAAAACTCTGGAAACACCATATATTTT. This gives the protein CASSPRENSGNTIYF.

This clone was counted at least ten times. The V gene is TRBV5-4, the J gene TRBJ2-1; 8 nucleotides agree with TRBD2. This CDR3 has 14 amino acids. Trimming removed 6 bases from V and 3 bases from J; junction bases left unmatched: 5. Germline values: CDR1 SGHNT, CDR2 YYREEE (reference sequence). Here the CDR3 reads CASKPGGLYNEQFF. For the CDR3, the DNA is TGTGCCAGCAAACCGGGGGGGCTCTACAATGAGCAGTTCTTC.

The genes are TRBV19 and TRBJ1-2; tentatively, D is TRBD1 (6 bases). Germline loops: CDR1 LNHDA, CDR2 SQIVND (reference sequence). The CDR3 covers 14 residues. Trimming pared 7 bases from V and 7 bases from J, leaving 19 bases between. The CDR3 protein is CASTPRGGLSGYTF. The DNA of the CDR3 is TGTGCCAGTACCCCCCGAGGGGGTCTCTCTGGCTACACCTTC.

This clone was counted between two and nine times. The chain recombines TRBV27 with TRBJ2-7; tentative D call: TRBD2 (6 bases). V lost 0 bases to trimming and J lost 4 bases, with 10 bases between them. Germline CDR1 reads MNHEY; CDR2 reads SMNVEV (reference sequence). The CDR3 runs to 14 residues. The CDR3 region has the DNA TGTGCCAGCAGTTTATCTTCTGGGGGGTACGAGCAGTACTTC. It is translated as CASSLSSGGYEQYF.

This chain connects TRBV11-2 to TRBJ2-1; TRBD2 aligns across 15 bases. Germline lookup yields CDR1 SGHAT and CDR2 FQNNGV. This CDR3 is built from 19 residues. Trimming took 0 bases from V and 9 from J; bases not matched to a gene: 12. The DNA of the CDR3 is TGTGCCAGCAGCTTAGATCGGAGAAGGACTAGCGGGGGGGCCGCTGAGCAGTTCTTC. Its protein is CASSLDRRRTSGGAAEQFF. The complete variable domain, with remaining parts taken from reference TRBV11-2 and TRBJ2-1, reads EAGVAQSPRYKIIEKRQSVAFWCNPISGHATLYWYQQILGQGPKLLIQFQNNGVVDDSQLPKDRFSAERLKGVDSTLKIQPAKLEDSAVYLCASSLDRRRTSGGAAEQFFGPGTRLTVL.

The rearrangement joins TRBV5-4 to TRBJ2-6; D is ambiguous. The CDR3 has 15 residues. V lost 3 bases and J 1 base, leaving 8 bases between the germline ends. CDR1 and CDR2 (germline): SGHNT, YYREEE (reference sequence). CDR3 region: CASSSPTSGANVLTF. The CDR3 DNA sequence: TGTGCCAGCAGCTCGCCTACGTCTGGGGCCAACGTCCTGACTTTC.

This clone has a handful of counts. The rearrangement joins TRBV7-9 to TRBJ2-7; D is unresolved. The CDR3 runs to 14 residues. Looked up from germline, CDR1 is SEHNR and CDR2 is FQNEAQ (reference sequence). V shed 1 base and J shed 2 bases, with 9 bases lying between them. The CDR3, as DNA: TGTGCCAGCAGCTTAGATCGGGTCCCCTACGAGCAGTACTTC. Its protein is CASSLDRVPYEQYF.

In its sample, this clone was seen a few times. This chain joins TRBV2 and TRBJ2-3; 9 bases fit TRBD2. CDR1 is SNHLY and CDR2 is FYNNEI in the germline V gene. With V trimmed by 5 bases and J by 1 base, 4 bases remained unmatched. CDR3 length: 15 residues. For the CDR3, the DNA is TGTGCCAGCAGTTCCGGGACTAGCCGCACAGATACGCAGTATTTT. This encodes CASSSGTSRTDTQYF.

J is TRBJ2-2 and V is TRBV7-2; tentative D call: TRBD1 (5 bases). Germline V gene data show CDR1 as SGHTA and CDR2 as FQGNSA. Trimming left V 1 base short and J 5 bases short, with 11 bases between. This CDR3 comprises 15 residues. CDR3 region: CASSLGPGKTGELFF. In DNA form, the CDR3 reads TGTGCCAGCAGCTTAGGACCAGGGAAGACCGGGGAGCTGTTTTTT.